Listed below are T cell receptor beta chains from one sample, sequenced in a study of OX40 agonist ivuxolimab in advanced cancers. Profiling relied on immunoSEQ multiplex PCR, and the TCRdb table lists in-frame clones only, not all of them. The table records approximately 70,000 clones, roughly 80% of them present only once. The sample here was CD4+ or CD8+ T cells sorted from blood, taken in a trial of the OX40 agonist ivuxolimab. The receptors originated from an adult with an advanced solid tumor such as melanoma, head and neck, liver or kidney cancer. The conserved cysteine and the conserved F or W are not part of the CDR3 here. Clone sizes are given selectively: once, few, many, or a class where the clone is expanded.

cdr3_aa: ASSLGGADEQF; v_call: TRBV5-4; clone_size: few
cdr3_aa: ASSETKQGGTEAF; v_call: TRBV6-1; clone_size: .
cdr3_aa: ASCGAGTGDYNEQF; v_call: TRBV28; clone_size: .
cdr3_aa: ASSPLDGTGIEQF; v_call: TRBV18; clone_size: few
cdr3_aa: ASRATSNPGANVLT; v_call: TRBV7-8; clone_size: .
cdr3_aa: ASSHFGVREQY; v_call: TRBV28; clone_size: .
cdr3_aa: ASSLVTGTGGGYEQY; v_call: TRBV7-2; clone_size: .
cdr3_aa: ASSGASGPTVDTQY; v_call: TRBV2; clone_size: .
cdr3_aa: ASSYGSTGAGNTIY; v_call: TRBV6-6; clone_size: .
cdr3_aa: SVGQQENRADTQY; v_call: TRBV29-1; clone_size: .
cdr3_aa: ASSFNEGETQY; v_call: TRBV7-3; clone_size: .
cdr3_aa: ASSASRGDQETQY; v_call: TRBV18; clone_size: .
cdr3_aa: SVAAGDGNTIY; v_call: TRBV29-1; clone_size: .
cdr3_aa: ASRQPDGNSPLH; v_call: TRBV19; clone_size: few
cdr3_aa: ASSLVSSGRSQETQY; v_call: TRBV7-9; clone_size: .
cdr3_aa: ASSTMGLNVIGPQH; v_call: TRBV28; clone_size: .
cdr3_aa: ASINREGGELF; v_call: TRBV6-6; clone_size: .
cdr3_aa: ASSLAYGSAYEQY; v_call: TRBV7-2; clone_size: .
cdr3_aa: ASSLASGNYGYT; v_call: TRBV11-2; clone_size: .
cdr3_aa: ASSHLGQVQETQY; v_call: TRBV7-9; clone_size: .
cdr3_aa: ASSSPAREQF; v_call: TRBV27; clone_size: .
cdr3_aa: ASTGGTGSNQPQH; v_call: TRBV6-1; clone_size: once
cdr3_aa: ASSLPNTGELF; v_call: TRBV5-4; clone_size: .
cdr3_aa: ASRETSDTGELF; v_call: TRBV2; clone_size: .
cdr3_aa: SVAPGGTNYGYT; v_call: TRBV29-1; clone_size: few
cdr3_aa: ASKRPGQGGTEAF; v_call: TRBV6-1; clone_size: .
cdr3_aa: ASSYSGDSNEAF; v_call: TRBV6-5; clone_size: few
cdr3_aa: ASRPSGDYEQY; v_call: TRBV28; clone_size: .
cdr3_aa: ASRGTSGRNEQY; v_call: TRBV10-2; clone_size: few
cdr3_aa: ASSGQGWNTEAF; v_call: TRBV6-1; clone_size: .
cdr3_aa: ASSLGRQELETQY; v_call: TRBV5-1; clone_size: .
cdr3_aa: ASSFPSGGDYGYT; v_call: TRBV7-8; clone_size: .
cdr3_aa: ASSPPRLAGQETQY; v_call: TRBV18; clone_size: .
cdr3_aa: ASQGYTEAF; v_call: TRBV19; clone_size: .
cdr3_aa: ASSKGRIGYEQY; v_call: TRBV19; clone_size: .
cdr3_aa: ASSSTGLLRF; v_call: TRBV7-2; clone_size: .
cdr3_aa: ASSIDSVNYGYT; v_call: TRBV19; clone_size: .
cdr3_aa: AWSVPNQPQH; v_call: TRBV30; clone_size: few
cdr3_aa: ASSQVTEWNEQF; v_call: TRBV14; clone_size: .
cdr3_aa: AISESNSGGAGEQF; v_call: TRBV10-3; clone_size: .
cdr3_aa: ASSYRTDWDTQY; v_call: TRBV6-5; clone_size: .